These 11 T cell receptor beta chains share one sample of origin, sequenced in a study of cytomegalovirus exposure and HLA in healthy donors. The protocol was immunoSEQ multiplex PCR, while the TCRdb copy is restricted to in-frame clones and leaves out a portion. Seen here are about 240,000 clones, 75% to 90% observed once, and the top ten hold around 1.2%. The sequencing input was PBMCs. These receptors originate from a woman in her thirties in good health and CMV-seropositive.

This chain uses TRBV19 with TRBJ2-1, with a tentative D call TRBD1 (5 bases). There are 12 residues in the CDR3. Trimming pared 6 bases from V and 5 bases from J, leaving 8 bases between. CDR1 LNHDA and CDR2 SQIVND come from the germline V gene (reference sequence). This CDR3 reads CASRSGNNEQFF. In nucleotides, the CDR3 is TGTGCCAGTAGGTCAGGGAACAATGAGCAGTTCTTC.

The chain employs TRBV28 and TRBJ2-7, with a tentative D call TRBD1 (6 bases). The CDR3 is made up of 14 amino acids. Germline V gene lookup returns CDR1 MDHEN and CDR2 SYDVKM. V dropped 7 bases and J dropped 5 bases, with 18 bases sitting between them. Here the CDR3 reads CASISGASWDEQYF. In DNA, the CDR3 is TGTGCCAGCATATCAGGGGCATCCTGGGACGAGCAGTACTTC.

The J gene is TRBJ2-7, the V gene TRBV11-3; 9 bases fit TRBD1. Germline assignment: CDR1 SGHNT and CDR2 YENEEA. Losses at the gene ends were 5 bases for V and 6 bases for J; bases not matched to a gene: 11. This CDR3 comprises 15 residues. Written as DNA, the CDR3 is TGTGCCAGCAGCCAACAGGGGGCCGGGGGTAGCGAGCAGTACTTC. It is translated as CASSQQGAGGSEQYF.

The CDR3 bases are TGTGCCAGCAGCTTAACGTTCAGGCAGTTCTTC. It codes for CASSLTFRQFF. The chain combines TRBV7-2 with TRBJ2-1; no clear D gene. The V end was cut by 2 bases, the J end by 12 bases, with 8 bases between. This CDR3 has 11 amino acids. Germline CDR1 reads SGHTA; CDR2 reads FQGNSA.

The rearrangement joins TRBV27 to TRBJ2-7, with D possibly matching TRBD2 (7 bases). The CDR3 loop spans 16 amino acids. With 4 bases removed from V and 4 bases from J, the gap between germline ends came to 20 bases. Germline lookup yields CDR1 MNHEY and CDR2 SMNVEV (reference sequence). This CDR3 is CASSWGGRGLLYEQYF. The CDR3 DNA reads TGTGCCAGCAGTTGGGGGGGGCGGGGTCTCCTTTACGAGCAGTACTTC.

This chain uses TRBV28 with TRBJ1-2; D unresolved. This CDR3 has 14 amino acids. Trimming cost V 2 bases and J 0 bases, with 7 bases left between them. Germline CDR1 is MDHEN and CDR2 is SYDVKM. Here the CDR3 reads CASSLGTANYGYTF. CDR3 in DNA: TGTGCCAGCAGTTTAGGAACAGCTAACTATGGCTACACCTTC.

The chain couples TRBV7-2 to TRBJ2-2, with a possible D match to TRBD1 (5 bases). Trimming took off 6 bases at V and 6 bases at J, with 14 bases between the two ends. This CDR3 contains 14 residues. Germline lookup yields CDR1 SGHTA and CDR2 FQGNSA. This CDR3 is CASRWSRVPGELFF. The CDR3 DNA follows: TGTGCCAGCAGATGGTCCAGGGTACCCGGGGAGCTGTTTTTT.

This clone has just a few counts. The V call is TRBV6-1, the J call TRBJ1-5; 7 bases align to TRBD1. The CDR3 sequence is 16 residues long. Germline CDR1 is MNHNS and CDR2 is SASEGT. Trimming took 3 bases from V and 0 from J; bases not matched to a gene: 5. The CDR3 coding sequence is TGTGCCAGCAGTGAGAGCGACAGGGATAGCAATCAGCCCCAGCATTTT. It codes for CASSESDRDSNQPQHF.

The chain is built from TRBV30 and TRBJ1-3; D gene unclear. From germline, CDR1 is GTSNPN and CDR2 SVGIG (reference sequence). The V end lost 6 bases, the J end lost 1 base, and 7 bases lay between the germline ends. The CDR3 is 12 amino acids. CDR3 loop: CACRESGNTIYF. CDR3 nucleotide sequence: TGTGCCTGTAGGGAGTCTGGAAACACCATATATTTT.

This clone came up once. This chain uses TRBV20-1 with TRBJ1-1; 9 bases are a match to TRBD1. From germline, CDR1 is DFQATT and CDR2 SNEGSKA (reference sequence). The CDR3 runs to 11 residues. V lost 6 bases and J lost 5; bases outside the gene matches: 1. DNA for the CDR3: TGCAGTGCACAGGGGGCAACTGAAGCTTTCTTT. Its translation is CSAQGATEAFF.

The V and J genes are TRBV28 and TRBJ1-3; no clear D gene. V dropped 5 bases and J dropped 9 bases, with 8 bases sitting between them. Germline V gene sequence: CDR1 MDHEN, CDR2 SYDVKM. This CDR3 is built from 11 residues. CDR3 in amino acids: CASSPPPTIYF. The CDR3 nucleotides are TGTGCCAGCAGTCCTCCTCCCACCATATATTTT. Full variable domain (rest looked up from reference TRBV28 and TRBJ1-3): DVKVTQSSRYLVKRTGEKVFLECVQDMDHENMFWYRQDPGLGLRLIYFSYDVKMKEKGDIPEGYSVSREKKERFSLILESASTNQTSMYLCASSPPPTIYFGEGSWLTVV.